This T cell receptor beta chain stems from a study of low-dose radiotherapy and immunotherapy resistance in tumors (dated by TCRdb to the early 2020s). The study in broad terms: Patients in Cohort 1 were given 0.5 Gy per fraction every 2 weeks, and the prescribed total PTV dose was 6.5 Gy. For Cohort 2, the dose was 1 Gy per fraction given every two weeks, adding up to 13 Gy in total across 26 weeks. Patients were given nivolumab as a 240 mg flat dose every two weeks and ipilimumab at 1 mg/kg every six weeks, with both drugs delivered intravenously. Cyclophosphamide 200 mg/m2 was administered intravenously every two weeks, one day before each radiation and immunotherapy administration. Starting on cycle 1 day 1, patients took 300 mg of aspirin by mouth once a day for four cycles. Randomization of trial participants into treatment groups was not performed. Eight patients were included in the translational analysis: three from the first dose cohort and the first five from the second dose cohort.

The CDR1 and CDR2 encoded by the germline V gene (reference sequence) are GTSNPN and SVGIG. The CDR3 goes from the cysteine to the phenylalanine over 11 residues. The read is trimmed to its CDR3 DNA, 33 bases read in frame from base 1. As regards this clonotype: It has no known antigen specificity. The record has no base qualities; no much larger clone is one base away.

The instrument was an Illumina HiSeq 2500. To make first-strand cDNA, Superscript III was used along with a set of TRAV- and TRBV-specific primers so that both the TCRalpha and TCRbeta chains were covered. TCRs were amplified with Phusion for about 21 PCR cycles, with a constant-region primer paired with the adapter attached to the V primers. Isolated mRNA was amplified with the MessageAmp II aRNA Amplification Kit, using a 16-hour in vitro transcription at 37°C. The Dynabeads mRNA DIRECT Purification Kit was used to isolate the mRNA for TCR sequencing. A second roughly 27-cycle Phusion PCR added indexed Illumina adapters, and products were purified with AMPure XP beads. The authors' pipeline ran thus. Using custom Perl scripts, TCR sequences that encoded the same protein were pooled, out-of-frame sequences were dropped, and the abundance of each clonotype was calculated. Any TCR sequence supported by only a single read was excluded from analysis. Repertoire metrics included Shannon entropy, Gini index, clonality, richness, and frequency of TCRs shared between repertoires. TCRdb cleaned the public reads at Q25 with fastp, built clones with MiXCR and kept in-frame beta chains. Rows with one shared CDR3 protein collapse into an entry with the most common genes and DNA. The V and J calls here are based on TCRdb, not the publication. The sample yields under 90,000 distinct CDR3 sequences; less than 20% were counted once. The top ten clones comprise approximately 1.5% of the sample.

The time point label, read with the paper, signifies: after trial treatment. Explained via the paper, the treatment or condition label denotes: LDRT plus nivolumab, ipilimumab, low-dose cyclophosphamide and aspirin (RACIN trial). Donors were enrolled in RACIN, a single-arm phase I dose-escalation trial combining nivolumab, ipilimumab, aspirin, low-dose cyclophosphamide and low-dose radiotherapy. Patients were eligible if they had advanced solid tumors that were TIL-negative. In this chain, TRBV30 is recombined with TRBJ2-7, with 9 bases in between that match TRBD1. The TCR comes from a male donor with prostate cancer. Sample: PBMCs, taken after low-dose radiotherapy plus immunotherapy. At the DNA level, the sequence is TGTGCAACGGACAGGGGCTACGAGCAGTACTTC. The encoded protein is CATDRGYEQYF.